This T cell receptor beta chain originates from a study of T cells in Graves' hyperthyroidism and ophthalmopathy. Background on the study: Peripheral blood sampling occurred at initial diagnosis, before any treatment.

The source material, RNA transcripts, was used to amplify TCR beta CDR3 regions. With the HTBI primer set, the TCR CDR3 went through a first round of RT-PCR. TCRdb processed the multiplex PCR reads anew with MiXCR; each CDR3 protein has one entry. The sample consists of under 200,000 distinct CDR3 sequences, over 7.5% of them appearing once. Fresh 10 ml peripheral blood yielded PBMCs. This clonotype was seen at least ten times. The CDR3 loop spans 12 amino acids. Trimming pared 4 bases from V and 2 bases from J, leaving 3 bases between. Germline V gives CDR1 GTSNPN, CDR2 SVGIG (reference sequence). The chain couples TRBV30 to TRBJ2-6; D gene uncertain. Sequencing was carried out using blood. This TCR derives from a woman aged 18-29 years with Graves' hyperthyroidism that later progressed to Graves' ophthalmopathy. This CDR3 is CAWTTGANVLTF. CDR3 DNA sequence: TGTGCCTGGACAACTGGGGCCAACGTCCTGACTTTC.